This record covers a single TCR beta chain. The target antigen is unknown. This specimen comes from a study of Ad26.COV2.S vaccination and SARS-CoV-2 variants. Study conclusions and caveats: Breadth measured for non-spike TCRs was similar across vaccine and placebo recipients. Overall T cell responses may have been underestimated by the analyses of TCR breadth and depth.

Profiled with immunoSEQ multiplex PCR; TCRdb holds only in-frame clones, not every one. This table holds hundreds of thousands of clones, roughly 90% found once. Germline V gives CDR1 SGHTA, CDR2 FQGTGA. The CDR3 loop spans 17 amino acids. V was pared by 2 bases and J by 5 bases, with 11 bases of the junction left unmatched. The sample's treatment: some 20 received Ad26.COV2.S at low or high dose, single or two shots; about 5 received placebo; per-sample allocation not given. On day 63 after the first injection, vaccine and placebo recipients gave samples. The starting material was peripheral blood, obtained in a trial of Ad26.COV2.S vaccine versus placebo. The J gene is TRBJ2-1, the V gene TRBV7-3; 8 bases match TRBD2. This sequence was found in a person between 18 and 65 years old who received the Ad26.COV2.S COVID-19 vaccine or a placebo. CDR3 DNA sequence: TGTGCCAGCAGCTTATTCAGCGGGAGCCCGGCGGACAATGAGCAGTTCTTC. This codes for CASSLFSGSPADNEQFF.